The present T cell receptor beta chain was sequenced within a study of spatial heterogeneity in lung cancer. Study context: Mean representation of each unique TCR and UMI combination in the raw reads exceeded eight occurrences.

From the 5' RACE reads, TCRdb called clonotypes with MiXCR, one entry per CDR3 protein. The sample has roughly 25,000 distinct CDR3 sequences; roughly 13% are singletons. Time point indicated: sample taken at primary tumor resection. No cell sorting; template was whole RNA from tumor, lung tissue or PBMC. V was clipped by 0 bases and J by 6 bases; unmatched bases: 6. This CDR3 spans 16 amino acids. Per germline, CDR1 SGHTA and CDR2 FQGNSA. This clonotype was seen many times. The source material was PBMCs, sampled at surgery. The origin of this receptor is a female donor with early-stage non-small cell lung cancer. The rearrangement uses TRBV7-2 and TRBJ2-2, with 8 bases identical to TRBD2. The CDR3 DNA is TGTGCCAGCAGCTTAGCGCAACCCGGGGGGGCCGGGGAGCTGTTTTTT. Translated: CASSLAQPGGAGELFF.